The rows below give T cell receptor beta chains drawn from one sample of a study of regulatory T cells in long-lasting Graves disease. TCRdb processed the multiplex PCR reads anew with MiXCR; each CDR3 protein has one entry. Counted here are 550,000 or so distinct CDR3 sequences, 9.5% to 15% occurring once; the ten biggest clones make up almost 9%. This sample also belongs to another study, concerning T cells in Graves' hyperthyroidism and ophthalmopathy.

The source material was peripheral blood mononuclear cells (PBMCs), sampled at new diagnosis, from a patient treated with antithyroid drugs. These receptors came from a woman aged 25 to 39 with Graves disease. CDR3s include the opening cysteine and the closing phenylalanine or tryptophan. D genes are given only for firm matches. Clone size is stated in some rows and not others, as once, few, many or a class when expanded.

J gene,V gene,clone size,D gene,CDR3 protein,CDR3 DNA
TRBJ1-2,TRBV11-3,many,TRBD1,CASSLDRGNGYTF,TGTGCCAGCAGCCTCGACAGGGGGAATGGCTACACCTTC
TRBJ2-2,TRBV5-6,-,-,CASSLTPANTGELFF,TGTGCCAGCAGCTTGACACCCGCGAACACCGGGGAGCTGTTTTTT
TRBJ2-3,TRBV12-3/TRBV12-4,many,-,CASSLNSGGAQYF,TGTGCCAGCAGTTTAAATTCTGGAGGGGCGCAGTATTTT
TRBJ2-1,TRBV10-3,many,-,CATTLVLSSYNEQFF,TGTGCCACAACACTGGTCCTTAGCTCCTACAATGAGCAGTTCTTC
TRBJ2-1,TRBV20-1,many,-,CSARSGIYNEQFF,TGCAGTGCTAGGAGCGGAATCTACAATGAGCAGTTCTTC
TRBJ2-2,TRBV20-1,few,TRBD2,CSARAGITGELFF,TGCAGTGCGAGAGCGGGGATCACCGGGGAGCTGTTTTTT
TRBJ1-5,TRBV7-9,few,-,CASSLMWQPQHF,TGTGCCAGCAGCTTAATGTGGCAGCCCCAGCATTTT
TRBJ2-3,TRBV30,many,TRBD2,CAWRLAGATDTQYF,TGTGCCTGGCGACTAGCGGGGGCGACAGATACGCAGTATTTT
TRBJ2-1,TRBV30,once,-,CAWSVNEQFF,TGTGCCTGGAGTGTCAATGAGCAGTTCTTC
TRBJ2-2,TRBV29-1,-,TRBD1,CSVAWDRAVGELFF,TGCAGCGTTGCGTGGGACAGGGCCGTCGGGGAGCTGTTTTTT
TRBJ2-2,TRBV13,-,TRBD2,CASSSLERLAGGPLKNTGELFF,TGTGCCAGCAGCTCCCTCGAACGACTAGCGGGAGGGCCTTTAAAGAACACCGGGGAGCTGTTTTTT
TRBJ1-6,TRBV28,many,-,CASSLWRTRTPSPLHF,TGTGCCAGCAGTTTATGGAGAACCAGGACCCCCTCACCCCTCCACTTT
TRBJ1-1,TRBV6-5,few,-,CASSYLDAGDQNTEAFF,TGTGCCAGCAGTTACTTAGACGCAGGGGATCAGAACACTGAAGCTTTCTTT
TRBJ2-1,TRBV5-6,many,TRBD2,CASSLSGSGRYEQFF,TGTGCCAGCAGCTTGAGCGGGAGTGGTCGTTATGAGCAGTTCTTC
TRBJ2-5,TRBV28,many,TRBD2,CASTTSGRSETQYF,TGTGCCAGCACCACTAGCGGGAGATCGGAGACCCAGTACTTC
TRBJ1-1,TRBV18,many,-,CASSQGPTEAFF,TGTGCCAGCAGCCAGGGGCCCACTGAAGCTTTCTTT
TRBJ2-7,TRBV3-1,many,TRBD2,CASSQAIVQGGSLAGTYEQYF,TGTGCCAGCAGCCAAGCGATCGTCCAGGGAGGGAGTCTAGCGGGGACCTACGAGCAGTACTTC
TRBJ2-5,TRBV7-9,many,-,CASSLSTSFRETQYF,TGTGCCAGCAGCTTAAGTACTAGTTTCCGAGAGACCCAGTACTTC
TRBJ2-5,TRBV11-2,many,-,CASSRLREEETQYF,TGTGCCAGCAGTCGGCTCCGTGAGGAAGAGACCCAGTACTTC
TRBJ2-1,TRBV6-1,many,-,CASREVARNEQFF,TGTGCCAGCAGAGAGGTTGCGCGCAATGAGCAGTTCTTC
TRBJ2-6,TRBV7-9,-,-,CASSLEVIEISGANVLTF,TGTGCCAGCAGCTTAGAAGTAATTGAGATCTCTGGGGCCAACGTCCTGACTTTC
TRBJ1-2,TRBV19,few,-,CASTAYYGYTF,TGTGCCAGTACAGCATACTATGGCTACACCTTC
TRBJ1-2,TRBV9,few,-,CASSVGTVNYGYTF,TGTGCCAGCAGCGTAGGGACGGTTAACTATGGCTACACCTTC